This T cell receptor (beta chain) was identified in a study of regulatory T cells in long-lasting Graves disease. General study points: Whereas new patients shared 966 public clonotypes, persistent patients shared more, at 2,500 to 3,500.

For this clonotype: Its antigen is unknown.

The TCR beta library used iRepertoire HTBI primers with Arm-PCR amplification of CDR3. MiXCR, run by TCRdb on the multiplex PCR reads, gives a single entry per CDR3 protein. The sample yields 700,000 or so distinct CDR3 sequences, 25% to 30% seen once. The time point here: persistent/refractory GD, antithyroid drugs over 5 years with positive TRAb. RNA extracted from PBMCs served as the sequencing template. The sequence derives from a female donor with Graves disease. Specimen: peripheral blood mononuclear cells (PBMCs), collected when the disease was refractory, from a patient treated with antithyroid drugs.

CDR3 residues: CASSLGSSGTTGELFF. The CDR3 coding sequence is TGTGCCAGCAGCTTAGGGTCTTCAGGGACGACCGGGGAGCTGTTTTTT. The V and J genes are TRBV7-6 and TRBJ2-2; D may correspond to TRBD1 or TRBD2 (5 bases each). This CDR3 is built from 16 residues. Trimming took 1 base from V and 5 from J, leaving 14 bases between them. Germline lookup yields CDR1 SGHVS and CDR2 FNYEAQ.